This TCR beta chain was obtained from a study of T cells in narcolepsy. At the level of the study: Patients with NT1 or NT2 and healthy control donors were enrolled. Study conclusions and caveats: Same-patient CSF and blood CD4+ T cell clonotypes included HCRT-specific and TRIB2-specific autoreactive ones.

The CDR3 consists of 15 residues. The germline gives CDR1 KGHSY, CDR2 FQNENV. V was cut by 5 bases and J by 0 bases, with 12 bases left in between. The data were produced by immunoSEQ multiplex PCR, yet TCRdb's version contains in-frame clones alone and is incomplete. The sample includes 27,000 or so clones, 86% seen only once; the top ten take 0.9% to 1.2%. Worth noting for this clone: Its antigen is unknown.

The V gene is TRBV16, the J gene TRBJ2-3; D assignment may be TRBD1 or TRBD2 (6 bases each). Sequenced material: CD45RA- memory CD4+ T cells from PBMCs. The sequence derives from a human donor with narcolepsy. The DNA for the CDR3 is TGTGCCAGCAGCGCAACAGGGACTAGCACAGATACGCAGTATTTT. This translates into CASSATGTSTDTQYF. Complete variable domain (other parts from reference TRBV16 and TRBJ2-3): GEEVAQTPKHLVRGEGQKAKLYCAPIKGHSYVFWYQQVLKNEFKFLISFQNENVFDETGMPKERFSAKCLPNSPCSLEIQATKLEDSAVYFCASSATGTSTDTQYFGPGTRLTVL.